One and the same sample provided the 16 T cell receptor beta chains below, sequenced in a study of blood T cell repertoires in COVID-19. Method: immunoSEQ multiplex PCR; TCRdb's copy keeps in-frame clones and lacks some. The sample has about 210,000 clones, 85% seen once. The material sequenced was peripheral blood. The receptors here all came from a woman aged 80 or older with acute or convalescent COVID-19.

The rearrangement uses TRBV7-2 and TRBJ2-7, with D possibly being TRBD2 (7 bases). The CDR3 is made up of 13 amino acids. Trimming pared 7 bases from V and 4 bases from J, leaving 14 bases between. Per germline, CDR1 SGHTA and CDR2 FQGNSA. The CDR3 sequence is CASMLRGGYEQYF. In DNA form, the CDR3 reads TGTGCCAGCATGTTGAGGGGGGGTTACGAGCAGTACTTC.

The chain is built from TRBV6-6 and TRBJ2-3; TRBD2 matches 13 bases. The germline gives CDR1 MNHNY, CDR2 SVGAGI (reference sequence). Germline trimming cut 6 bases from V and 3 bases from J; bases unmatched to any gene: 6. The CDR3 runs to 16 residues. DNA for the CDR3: TGTGCCAGCAGCAAGACTAGCGGGAGGTGGACAGATACGCAGTATTTT. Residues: CASSKTSGRWTDTQYF.

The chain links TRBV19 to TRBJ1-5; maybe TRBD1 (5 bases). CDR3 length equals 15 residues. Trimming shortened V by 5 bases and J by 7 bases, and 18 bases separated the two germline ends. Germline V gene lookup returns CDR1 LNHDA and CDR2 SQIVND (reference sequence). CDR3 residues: CASSLQGYDPQPQHF. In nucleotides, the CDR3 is TGTGCCAGTAGTTTGCAGGGCTATGATCCCCAGCCCCAGCATTTT.

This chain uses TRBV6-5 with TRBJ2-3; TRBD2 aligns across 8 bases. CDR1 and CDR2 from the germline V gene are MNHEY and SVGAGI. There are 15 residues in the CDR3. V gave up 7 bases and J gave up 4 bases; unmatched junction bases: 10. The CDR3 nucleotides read TGTGCCAGCACCTCGCAACTTAGCGGGGCAGATACGCAGTATTTT. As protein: CASTSQLSGADTQYF.

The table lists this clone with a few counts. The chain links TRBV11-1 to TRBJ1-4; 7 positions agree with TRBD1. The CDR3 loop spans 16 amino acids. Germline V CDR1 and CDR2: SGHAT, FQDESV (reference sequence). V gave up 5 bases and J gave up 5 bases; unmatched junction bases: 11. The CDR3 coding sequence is TGTGCCAGCAGCCAGAACAGGGGAGTCCTAAATGAAAAACTGTTTTTT. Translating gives CASSQNRGVLNEKLFF.

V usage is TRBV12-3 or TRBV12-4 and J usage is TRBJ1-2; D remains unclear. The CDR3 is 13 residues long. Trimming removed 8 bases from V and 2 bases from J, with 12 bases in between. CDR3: CASSPRRNYGYTF. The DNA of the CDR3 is TGTGCCAGCTCCCCCCGCAGAAACTATGGCTACACCTTC.

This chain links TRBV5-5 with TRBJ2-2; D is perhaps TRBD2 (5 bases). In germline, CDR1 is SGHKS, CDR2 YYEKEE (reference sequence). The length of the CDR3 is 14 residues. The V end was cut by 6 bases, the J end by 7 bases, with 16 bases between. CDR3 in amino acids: CASNPRGPIGELFF. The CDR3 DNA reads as TGTGCCAGCAACCCGAGAGGGCCAATCGGGGAGCTGTTTTTT.

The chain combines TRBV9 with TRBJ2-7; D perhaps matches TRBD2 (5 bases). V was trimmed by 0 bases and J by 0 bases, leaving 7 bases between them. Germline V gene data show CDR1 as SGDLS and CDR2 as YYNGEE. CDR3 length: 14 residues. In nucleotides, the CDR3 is TGTGCCAGCAGCGTAGGAGGGAACTCCTACGAGCAGTACTTC. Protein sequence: CASSVGGNSYEQYF.

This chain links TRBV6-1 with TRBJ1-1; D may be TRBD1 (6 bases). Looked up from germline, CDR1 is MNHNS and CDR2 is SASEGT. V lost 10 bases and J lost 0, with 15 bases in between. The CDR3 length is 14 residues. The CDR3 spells CATGRDIMNTEAFF. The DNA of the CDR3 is TGTGCCACCGGCCGGGACATAATGAACACTGAAGCTTTCTTT.

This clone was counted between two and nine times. Here the CDR3 reads CASSYSRSGYTF. As DNA, the CDR3 is TGTGCCAGCAGTTACTCGAGGTCTGGCTACACCTTC. V is TRBV6-2 or TRBV6-3 and J is TRBJ1-2; D ambiguous. This CDR3 comprises 12 residues. The germline V gene encodes CDR1 MNHEY and CDR2 SVGEGT. V was cut by 0 bases and J by 7 bases, with 6 bases left in between.

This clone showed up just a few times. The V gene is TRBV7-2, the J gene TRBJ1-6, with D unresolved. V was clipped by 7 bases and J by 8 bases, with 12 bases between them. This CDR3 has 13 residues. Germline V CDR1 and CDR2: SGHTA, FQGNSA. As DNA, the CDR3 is TGTGCCAGCACCAACCAGGTTTATTCACCCCTCCACTTT. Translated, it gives CASTNQVYSPLHF.

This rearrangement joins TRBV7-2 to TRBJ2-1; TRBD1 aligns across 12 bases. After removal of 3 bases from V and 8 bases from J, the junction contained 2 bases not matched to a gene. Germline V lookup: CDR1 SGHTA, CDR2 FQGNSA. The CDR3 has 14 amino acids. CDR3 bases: TGTGCCAGCAGCTTGGGACAGGGGGCGGATGAGCAGTTCTTC. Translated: CASSLGQGADEQFF.

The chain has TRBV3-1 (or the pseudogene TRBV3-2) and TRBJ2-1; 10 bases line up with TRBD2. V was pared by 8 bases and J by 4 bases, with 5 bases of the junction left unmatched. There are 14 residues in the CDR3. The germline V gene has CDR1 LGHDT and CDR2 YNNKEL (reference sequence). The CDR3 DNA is TGTGCCAGCCGCCTAGCGGGAGTTTACAATGAGCAGTTCTTC. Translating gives CASRLAGVYNEQFF.

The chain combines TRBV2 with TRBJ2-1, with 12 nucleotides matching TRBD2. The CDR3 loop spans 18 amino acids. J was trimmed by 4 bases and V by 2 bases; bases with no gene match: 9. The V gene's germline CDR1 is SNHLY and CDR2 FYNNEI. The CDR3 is CASSEIVLAGGGYNEQFF. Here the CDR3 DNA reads TGTGCCAGCAGTGAAATTGTCCTAGCGGGAGGGGGGTACAATGAGCAGTTCTTC.

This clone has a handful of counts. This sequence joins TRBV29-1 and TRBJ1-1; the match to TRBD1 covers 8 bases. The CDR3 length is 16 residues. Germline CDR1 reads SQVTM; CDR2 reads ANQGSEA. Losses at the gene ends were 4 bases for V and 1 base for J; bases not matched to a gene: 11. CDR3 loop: CSVVLGRGQRNTEAFF. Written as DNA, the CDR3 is TGCAGCGTTGTCTTGGGCAGGGGGCAGAGGAACACTGAAGCTTTCTTT.

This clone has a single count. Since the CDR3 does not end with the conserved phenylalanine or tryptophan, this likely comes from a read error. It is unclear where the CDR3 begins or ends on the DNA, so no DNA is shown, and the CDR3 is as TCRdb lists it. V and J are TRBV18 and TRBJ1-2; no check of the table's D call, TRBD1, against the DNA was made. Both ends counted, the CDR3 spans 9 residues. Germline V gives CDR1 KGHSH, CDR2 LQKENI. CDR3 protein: CASPGVLRL.